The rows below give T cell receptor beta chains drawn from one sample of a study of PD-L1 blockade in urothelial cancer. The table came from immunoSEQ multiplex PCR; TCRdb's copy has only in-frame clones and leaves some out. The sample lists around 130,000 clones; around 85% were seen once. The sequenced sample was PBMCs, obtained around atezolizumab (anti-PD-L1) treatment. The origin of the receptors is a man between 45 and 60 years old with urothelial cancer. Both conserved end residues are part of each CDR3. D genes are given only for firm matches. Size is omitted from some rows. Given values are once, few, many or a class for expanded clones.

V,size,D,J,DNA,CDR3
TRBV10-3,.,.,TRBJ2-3,TGTGCCATCGCCAGGGGAGCAAGCAGCACAGATACGCAGTATTTT,CAIARGASSTDTQYF
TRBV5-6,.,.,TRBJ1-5,TGTGCCAGCAGCTACGGCGGTGAGGGGCCCCAGCATTTT,CASSYGGEGPQHF
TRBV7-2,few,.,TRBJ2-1,TGTGCCAGCAGCTTAAGTGAGTACTACAATGAGCAGTTCTTC,CASSLSEYYNEQFF
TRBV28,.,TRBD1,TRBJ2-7,TGTGCCAGCAAACCTAGGGGGCCCGGGCTCTCCTACGAGCAGTACTTC,CASKPRGPGLSYEQYF
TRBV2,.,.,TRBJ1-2,TGTGCCAGCAGTGGAGATCTCTCTGGCTACACCTTC,CASSGDLSGYTF
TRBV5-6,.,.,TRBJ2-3,TGTGCCAGCAGCCTAAACACAGATACGCAGTATTTT,CASSLNTDTQYF
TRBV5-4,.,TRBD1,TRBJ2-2,TGTGCCAGCAGCCCAAAGACAGGGGCGAACACCGGGGAGCTGTTTTTT,CASSPKTGANTGELFF
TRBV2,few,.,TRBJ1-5,TGTGCCAGCAGTTTGGGCGATTCGGGGTGGTTCGGCAATCAGCCCCAGCATTTT,CASSLGDSGWFGNQPQHF
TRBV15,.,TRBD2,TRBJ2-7,TGTGCCACCAGCAGAGATTTAACTAGCGGGAGGAGCGAGCAGTACTTC,CATSRDLTSGRSEQYF
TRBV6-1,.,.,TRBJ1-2,TGTGCCAGCAGCGAAATTGACAGGCTCTATGGCTACACCTTC,CASSEIDRLYGYTF
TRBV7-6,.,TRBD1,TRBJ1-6,TGTGCCAGCAGCGTCGCCGGGACAGCCAATTCACCCCTCCACTTT,CASSVAGTANSPLHF
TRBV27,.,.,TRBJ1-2,TGTGCCAGCACCAACCTCAGGGGATTGGATGGCTACACCTTC,CASTNLRGLDGYTF
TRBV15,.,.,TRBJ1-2,TGTGCCACCAGCAGAGATCCAGTTTATGGCTACACCTTC,CATSRDPVYGYTF
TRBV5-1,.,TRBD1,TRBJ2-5,TGCGCCAGCAGCTCGGGACAGAGAGAGACCCAGTACTTC,CASSSGQRETQYF
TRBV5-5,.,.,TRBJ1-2,TGTGCCAGCAGCCAATCTGGTGTAGCTGGCTACACCTTC,CASSQSGVAGYTF
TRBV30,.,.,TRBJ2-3,TGTGCCTGGAGAGTAGGAGGGGCAGATACGCAGTATTTT,CAWRVGGADTQYF
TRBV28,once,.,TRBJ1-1,TGTGCCAGCAGTTCTGGCAACAGGGTAGCGAACACTGAAGCTTTCTTT,CASSSGNRVANTEAFF
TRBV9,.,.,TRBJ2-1,TGTGCCAGCAGCCCCCCCTCCCTTAATGAGCAGTTCTTC,CASSPPSLNEQFF
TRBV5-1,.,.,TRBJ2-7,TGCGCCAGCAGCTTGGCAGGCCCCCCTCCGGCCGAGCAGTACTTC,CASSLAGPPPAEQYF
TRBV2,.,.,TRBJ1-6,TGTGCCAGCAGATTAAATTCACCCCTCCACTTT,CASRLNSPLHF
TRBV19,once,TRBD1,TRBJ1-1,TGTGCCAGTAGTTACAACGACAGGGAAAACACTGAAGCTTTCTTT,CASSYNDRENTEAFF
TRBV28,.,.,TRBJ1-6,TGTGCCACCGAAGGTCTAGGTTCACCCCTCCACTTT,CATEGLGSPLHF
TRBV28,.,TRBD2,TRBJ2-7,TGTGCCAGCATTAGAGCGGGGTCCTACGAGCAGTACTTC,CASIRAGSYEQYF
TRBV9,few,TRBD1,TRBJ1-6,TGTGCCAGCAGCGATCAGGGGGTAAAATCACCCCTCCACTTT,CASSDQGVKSPLHF
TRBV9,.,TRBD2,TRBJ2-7,TGTGCCAGCAGCGTAGGTAGCGGGAGGAGCCTGACCGAGCAGTACTTC,CASSVGSGRSLTEQYF
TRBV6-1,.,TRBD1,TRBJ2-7,TGTGCCGGACACATTGACAGGGCAGGCTCCTACGAGCAGTACTTC,CAGHIDRAGSYEQYF
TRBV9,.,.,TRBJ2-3,TGTGCCAGCAGCGTAGATACAGGGCATAGCACAGATACGCAGTATTTT,CASSVDTGHSTDTQYF
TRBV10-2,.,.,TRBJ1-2,TGCGCCAGCAGCCTAACTTCAAGAAATGGCTACACCTTC,CASSLTSRNGYTF
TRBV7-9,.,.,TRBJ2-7,TGTGCCAGCAGCATACAACAGGGCTGGGCATCCTACGAGCAGTACTTC,CASSIQQGWASYEQYF
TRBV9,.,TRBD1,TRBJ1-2,TGTGCCAGCAGCGTTTCTCCGACAGGGGATTCTGGCTACACCTTC,CASSVSPTGDSGYTF
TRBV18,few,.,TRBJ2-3,TGTGCCAGCTCACCACCGAATGGCGGTGTATTGTCCGATACGCAGTATTTT,CASSPPNGGVLSDTQYF
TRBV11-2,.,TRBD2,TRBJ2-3,TGTGCCAGCAGCTTTCTAGCGGTCCTCCCAGATACGCAGTATTTT,CASSFLAVLPDTQYF
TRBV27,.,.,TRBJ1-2,TGTGCCAGCAGTTTAAGTGCGACGGGGAGCAACTATGGCTACACCTTC,CASSLSATGSNYGYTF
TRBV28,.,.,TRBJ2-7,TGTGCCAGCAGTTCCATTTACGAGCAGTACTTC,CASSSIYEQYF
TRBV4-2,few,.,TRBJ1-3,TGTGCCAGCAGCCAAGCTTTGTTACAACTAAACTCTGGAAACACCATATATTTT,CASSQALLQLNSGNTIYF
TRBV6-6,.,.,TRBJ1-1,TGTGCCAGCAGTTACTCGGGAGATCTAAACACTGAAGCTTTCTTT,CASSYSGDLNTEAFF
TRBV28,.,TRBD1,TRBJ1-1,TGTGCCAGCAGTTTAGGGGACAGGGGGCACACTGAAGCTTTCTTT,CASSLGDRGHTEAFF
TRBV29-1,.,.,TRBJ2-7,TGCAGCGGCTCCTCTAGGAGGGACGAGCAGTACTTC,CSGSSRRDEQYF